The 23 T cell receptor beta chains below come from one sample, sequenced in a study of CD8 T cells and mutated HIV epitopes. These receptors are not linked to any known antigen. Single-cell cDNA was made by a method adapted from Smart-seq2 and MARS-Seq. TCR alpha and beta chains were amplified by nested PCR with barcoded chain-specific reverse primers. MiXCR, applied by TCRdb to the single-cell sequencing reads, yields one record per CDR3 protein. The sample table includes dozens of distinct CDR3 sequences. CD8+ T cells were stimulated with peptide plus anti-CD28 and anti-CD49d co-stimulation. Stimulation of PBMCs lasted approximately 17 hours overnight with around 1 ug/mL non-adapted or adapted peptide. Sequenced material: CD8+ T cells from blood cultured with non-adapted and adapted viral peptides, taken during chronic HIV-1 infection. The receptors shown here come from a man in his fifties with HIV-1 infection.

This chain connects TRBV9 to TRBJ2-1, with D uncertain. The CDR3 contains 16 residues. Germline V CDR1 and CDR2: SGDLS, YYNGEE. The V and J ends lost 0 bases and 12 bases respectively, with 22 bases between them. CDR3 DNA: TGTGCCAGCAGCGTAGAGGGTAGCCCCCTCACAGATACGCAGTTCTTC. Protein product: CASSVEGSPLTDTQFF.

This clonotype was observed once. This likely reflects a read error, since a far larger clone is one base away. In DNA, the CDR3 is TGTGCCAGCAGTTCGTCGGGGGGGTACAGTCAGCCCCAGCATTTT. Translated, it gives CASSSSGGYSQPQHF. The V and J genes are TRBV24-1 and TRBJ1-5; a weak D match, TRBD1 (5 bases). The CDR3 length is 15 residues. From germline, CDR1 is KGHDR and CDR2 SFDVKD.

This clonotype was detected only once. Only one base separates this from a far larger clonotype, so it likely reflects a read error. J is TRBJ2-1 and V is TRBV11-1; D uncertain. This CDR3 comprises 14 residues. Germline V lookup: CDR1 SGHAT, CDR2 FQDESV (reference sequence). The CDR3 loop is CASSLGDEYNEQLF. The CDR3 nucleotides read TGTGCCAGCAGCTTAGGAGACGAGTACAATGAGCAGCTCTTC.

The gene calls are TRBV9 and TRBJ2-5, with 7 bases lining up with TRBD2. CDR3 size: 16 residues. The trim removed 4 bases at V and 4 bases at J, leaving 13 bases unmatched. Germline values: CDR1 SGDLS, CDR2 YYNGEE. This chain's CDR3 is CASSSGGDVYTETQYF. The CDR3 bases are TGTGCCAGCAGCTCGGGAGGAGACGTCTACACAGAGACCCAGTACTTC.

Remarks on this clonotype: A far bigger clonotype differs at one base, so this is likely a read error. The chain is built from TRBV11-3 and TRBJ1-1; D is unresolved. The germline V gene has CDR1 SGHNT and CDR2 YENEEA. The CDR3 has 13 residues. In nucleotides, the CDR3 is TGTGCCAGCAGCTTAGGAGAATACACTGGAGCTTTCTTT. It yields the protein CASSLGEYTGAFF. Drawing the rest from reference TRBV11-3 and TRBJ1-1, the complete variable domain is EAGVVQSPRYKIIEKKQPVAFWCNPISGHNTLYWYLQNLGQGPELLIRYENEEAVDDSQLPKDRFSAERLKGVDSTLKIQPAELGDSAVYLCASSLGEYTGAFFGQGTRLTVV.

This chain links TRBV9 with TRBJ2-5; D not certain. Looked up from germline, CDR1 is SGDLS and CDR2 is YYNGEE. CDR3 length: 16 amino acids. V lost 0 bases to trimming and J lost 4 bases, with 16 bases between them. CDR3 sequence: CASSVEGSPLTETQYF. In DNA form, the CDR3 reads TGTGCCAGCAGCGTAGAGGGTAGCCCCCTCACAGAGACCCAGTACTTC.

The chain couples TRBV11-3 to TRBJ2-1; D may be TRBD1 or TRBD2 (5 bases each). Germline CDR1 and CDR2: SGHNT and YENEEA. Deletions cut 2 bases from V and 4 bases from J, with 9 bases between. This CDR3 contains 14 residues. The CDR3 is CASSLWDEYNEQFF. As DNA, the CDR3 is TGTGCCAGCAGCTTATGGGACGAGTACAATGAGCAGTTCTTC. Using reference TRBV11-3 and TRBJ2-1 for the parts outside the CDR3, the full variable domain is EAGVVQSPRYKIIEKKQPVAFWCNPISGHNTLYWYLQNLGQGPELLIRYENEEAVDDSQLPKDRFSAERLKGVDSTLKIQPAELGDSAVYLCASSLWDEYNEQFFGPGTRLTVL.

V gene TRBV9 combines with J gene TRBJ2-1, with 7 bases matching TRBD2. The germline gives CDR1 SGDLS, CDR2 YYNGEE. J was trimmed by 12 bases and V by 4 bases; bases with no gene match: 19. The CDR3 consists of 16 residues. This chain's CDR3 is CASSSGGDVYTDTQFF. The CDR3 DNA follows: TGTGCCAGCAGCTCGGGAGGAGACGTCTACACAGATACGCAGTTCTTC.

J is TRBJ2-7 and V is TRBV12-3 or TRBV12-4; D remains unclear. The length of the CDR3 is 8 residues. The CDR3 DNA sequence: TGTGCCAGCAGTTTTGGGGACGTC. This encodes CASSFGDV.

A single count supports this clonotype. A far more abundant clone sits one base away, making this likely a read error. The chain couples TRBV6-6 to TRBJ2-3; no clear D. The tail of the sequence fits TRBJ2-1 better, so the J call may be wrong. The CDR3 is made up of 14 amino acids. CDR1 MNHNY and CDR2 SVGAGI come from the germline V gene (reference sequence). CDR3 nucleotide sequence: TGTGCCAGCAGTTTTTCGGCAGCTAGCAATGAGCAGTTCTTC. It is translated as CASSFSAASNEQFF.

By its share, this clonotype is hyperexpanded. This rearrangement joins TRBV7-9 to TRBJ2-1; D unclear. V was pared by 1 base and J by 4 bases, with 8 bases between. Per germline, CDR1 SEHNR and CDR2 FQNEAQ (reference sequence). The CDR3 has 14 amino acids. CDR3 coding DNA: TGTGCCAGCAGCTTAGGAGACGAGTACAATGAGCAGTTCTTC. This sequence encodes CASSLGDEYNEQFF.

As to this clonotype: This sequence is one base from a far larger clone and is likely a read error. V and J are TRBV7-9 and TRBJ2-1, with 11 positions matching TRBD1. The length of the CDR3 is 15 residues. V dropped 7 bases and J dropped 7; count of bases not matched to a gene: 9. Germline CDR1 reads SEHNR; CDR2 reads FQNEAQ (reference sequence). The CDR3 reads CASNFSGTGGNEQFF. CDR3 nucleotides: TGTGCCAGCAACTTCAGCGGGACAGGGGGGAATGAGCAGTTCTTC. Variable domain in full (rest from reference TRBV7-9 and TRBJ2-1): DTGVSQNPRHKITKRGQNVTFRCDPISEHNRLYWYRQTLGQGPEFLTYFQNEAQLEKSRLLSDRFSAERPKGSFSTLEIQRTEQGDSAMYLCASNFSGTGGNEQFFGPGTRLTVL.

For this clonotype: A single base is all that separates this from a far larger clone, so a read error is likely. The chain links TRBV6-6 to TRBJ1-5; D perhaps matches TRBD1 (5 bases). CDR1 is MNHNY, CDR2 SVGAGI, per germline (reference sequence). CDR3 size: 15 residues. The CDR3 sequence is CVSSSSGGYNQPQHF. CDR3 coding DNA: TGTGTCAGCAGTTCGTCGGGGGGGTACAATCAGCCCCAGCATTTT.

The V call is TRBV9, the J call TRBJ2-7; weak D call: TRBD1 (6 bases). The CDR3 totals 10 residues. From germline, CDR1 is SGDLS and CDR2 YYNGEE. As DNA, the CDR3 is TGTAACACCAGAGGGGGCGAGCAGTACGTC. It codes for CNTRGGEQYV.

As for this clonotype: A read error likely explains this, since a far larger clone differs by one base. The V and J genes are TRBV27 and TRBJ2-1; D is uncertain. The germline gives CDR1 MNHEY, CDR2 SMNVEV (reference sequence). V was shortened by 3 bases and J by 8 bases, with 14 bases between the two germline ends. The CDR3 is made up of 14 amino acids. CDR3 sequence: CASSFSAANDEQFF. The CDR3 region has the DNA TGTGCCAGCAGTTTTTCGGCAGCTAACGATGAGCAGTTCTTC.

Comment on this clonotype: Given a far larger clone just one base away, this is likely a sequencing read error. The chain links TRBV11-3 to TRBJ2-1; D call uncertain. The V end was cut by 1 base, the J end by 8 bases, with 12 bases between. The CDR3 covers 14 residues. The germline V gene has CDR1 SGHNT and CDR2 YENEEA. CDR3 bases: TGTGCCAGCAGCTTAGGAGACGAGTACGATGAGCAGTTCTTC. As protein: CASSLGDEYDEQFF.

The chain has TRBV9 and TRBJ2-1; no clear D gene. The CDR3 has 20 residues. Germline assignment: CDR1 SGDLS and CDR2 YYNGEE. Trimming pared 0 bases from V and 0 bases from J, leaving 22 bases between. This CDR3 is CASSVEGSPFPLCSYNEQFF. CDR3 in DNA: TGTGCCAGCAGCGTAGAGGGCAGCCCCTTCCCACTGTGCTCCTACAATGAGCAGTTCTTC.

For this clonotype: This likely came from a read error, as a far larger clone is one base away. The chain combines TRBV11-1 with TRBJ2-1; D is tentatively TRBD1 or TRBD2 (6 bases each). The CDR3 contains 14 residues. Germline CDR1 reads SGHAT; CDR2 reads FQDESV (reference sequence). V dropped 11 bases and J dropped 8 bases, with 22 bases sitting between them. The CDR3 sequence is CAASGPGGGDEQFF. For the CDR3, the DNA is TGTGCCGCCAGCGGACCCGGGGGCGGAGATGAGCAGTTCTTC.

This chain uses TRBV9 with TRBJ2-7; D not resolved. V was trimmed by 0 bases and J by 9 bases, leaving 22 bases between them. Germline V lookup: CDR1 SGDLS, CDR2 YYNGEE. CDR3 length: 16 amino acids. The DNA for the CDR3 is TGTGCCAGCAGCGTAGAGGGTAGCCCCCTCACAGATACGCAGTACGTC. Translating it yields CASSVEGSPLTDTQYV.

This clonotype has only one observation. The chain combines TRBV15 with TRBJ2-5, with D tentatively TRBD1 or TRBD2 (6 bases each). The V and J ends lost 5 bases and 0 bases respectively, with 16 bases between them. The CDR3 extends over 16 amino acids. Germline V gives CDR1 LNHNV, CDR2 YYDKDF (reference sequence). This chain's CDR3 is CATSGPGGRDQETQYF. CDR3 DNA sequence: TGTGCCACCAGCGGACCCGGGGGCCGTGACCAAGAGACCCAGTACTTC.

Turning to this clonotype: The conserved final phenylalanine or tryptophan is absent from the CDR3, which likely points to a read error. It is unclear where the CDR3 begins or ends on the DNA, so no DNA is shown, and the CDR3 is as TCRdb lists it. The V call is TRBV9, the J call TRBJ1-5; the D call TRBD1 from the table was never checked on the DNA. Per the germline V gene, CDR1 is SGDLS and CDR2 is YYNGEE. The CDR3 is 18 amino acids long, termini counted. This CDR3 reads CAPRPWGTGGTEVKSCLV.

The genes are TRBV10-3 and TRBJ1-5, with a tentative D call TRBD1 (5 bases). With 4 bases removed from V and 11 bases from J, the gap between germline ends came to 27 bases. CDR1 ENHRY and CDR2 SYGVKD come from the germline V gene. The CDR3 length is 17 residues. The DNA for the CDR3 is TGTGCCATCAGTGGAGAGACTAGCGGGGGGGATCAAGAGACCCAGCATTTT. This encodes CAISGETSGGDQETQHF.

The J gene is TRBJ2-7, the V gene TRBV11-3; tentatively, D is TRBD2 (5 bases). Looked up from germline, CDR1 is SGHNT and CDR2 is YENEEA. V was clipped by 0 bases and J by 6 bases, with 18 bases between them. The CDR3 contains 16 residues. CDR3 protein: CASSLDMNHSEGEQYF. The CDR3 coding sequence is TGTGCCAGCAGCTTAGATATGAATCATTCCGAGGGCGAGCAGTACTTC.